The sequence of this TCR beta chain was determined in a study of T cell repertoires in cytomegalovirus infection. Study context: Signatures in public TCR beta sequences pointed to both CMV infection and matching HLA type. Study findings and constraints: Cumulated frequencies of public TCR beta families served to identify carriers of CMV plus the relevant HLA. HLA-C-restricted CMV-specific TCR beta clonotypes were dominant in the ex vivo response.

Looked up from germline, CDR1 is MGHRA and CDR2 is YSYEKL. This CDR3 spans 14 amino acids. The V end was cut by 3 bases, the J end by 0 bases, with 5 bases between. In the case of this clonotype: The antigen remains undetermined.

Each CDR3 protein is one row after TCRdb ran MiXCR on the reads. The sample has about 740,000 distinct CDR3 sequences; roughly a third are singletons. The sample was PBMCs. J is TRBJ2-2 and V is TRBV4-1, with D unclear. The TCR sequence derives from a human donor in good health (CMV status not recorded). Some clones in this sample may be carry-over from other donors' samples. The chain's CDR3 is CASSQIPNTGELFF. The CDR3 bases are TGCGCCAGCAGCCAGATCCCGAACACCGGGGAGCTGTTTTTT.